These 22 T cell receptor beta chains share one sample of origin, sequenced in a study of high-grade serous ovarian cancer treatment subgroups. The table came from immunoSEQ multiplex PCR; TCRdb's copy has only in-frame clones and leaves some out. This table holds about 36,000 clones, about 79% found once. Tumor samples were obtained before definitive surgery or chemotherapy. Material for sequencing was tumor tissue. The receptors were sampled from a human donor with high-grade serous ovarian cancer.

This chain links TRBV19 with TRBJ2-2; TRBD2 matches at 13 bases. Germline values: CDR1 LNHDA, CDR2 SQIVND (reference sequence). This CDR3 is built from 19 residues. Trimming at V came to 6 bases and at J to 3 bases, leaving 13 bases not matched to a gene. The chain's CDR3 is CASSSPGLAGQADTGELFF. CDR3 DNA: TGTGCCAGTAGCTCCCCGGGACTAGCGGGACAGGCGGACACCGGGGAGCTGTTTTTT. Drawing the rest from reference TRBV19 and TRBJ2-2, the complete variable domain is DGGITQSPKYLFRKEGQNVTLSCEQNLNHDAMYWYRQDPGQGLRLIYYSQIVNDFQKGDIAEGYSVSREKKESFPLTVTSAQKNPTAFYLCASSSPGLAGQADTGELFFGEGSRLTVL.

The chain uses TRBV28 and TRBJ1-5; tentative D call: TRBD1 (5 bases). The CDR3 contains 17 residues. V was clipped by 2 bases and J by 5 bases, with 19 bases between them. CDR1 is MDHEN, CDR2 SYDVKM, per germline. Here the CDR3 reads CASSLIRVGGTDQPQHF. The CDR3 nucleotides read TGTGCCAGCAGTTTAATACGGGTTGGGGGGACCGATCAGCCCCAGCATTTT.

The V call is TRBV5-4, the J call TRBJ2-5; D tentatively fits TRBD1 or TRBD2 (6 bases each). CDR3 length equals 16 residues. Trimming took off 2 bases at V and 0 bases at J, with 14 bases between the two ends. Germline V gives CDR1 SGHNT, CDR2 YYREEE (reference sequence). The CDR3 sequence: CASSLTGARDQETQYF. In DNA, the CDR3 is TGTGCCAGCAGCTTAACGGGGGCGCGGGACCAAGAGACCCAGTACTTC.

The gene calls are TRBV5-1 and TRBJ2-5; D might be TRBD2 (6 bases). CDR1 and CDR2 from the germline V gene are SGHRS and YFSETQ. This CDR3 region has 15 residues. Trimming removed 5 bases at V and 2 bases at J, with 16 bases between. CDR3 DNA: TGCGCCAGCAGGAATTGGGGGGATCCACAAGAGACCCAGTACTTC. Translation: CASRNWGDPQETQYF.

V gene TRBV5-1 combines with J gene TRBJ1-2, with D unclear. CDR1 and CDR2 (germline): SGHRS, YFSETQ. The length of the CDR3 is 15 residues. Trimming took 5 bases from V and 0 from J, leaving 14 bases between them. The CDR3 coding sequence is TGCGCCAGCAGTAAGGTGACGGGATCTAACTATGGCTACACCTTC. It codes for CASSKVTGSNYGYTF.

V gene TRBV28 combines with J gene TRBJ1-5; D not resolved. This CDR3 has 13 amino acids. From germline, CDR1 is MDHEN and CDR2 SYDVKM. V was clipped by 2 bases and J by 0 bases, with 2 bases between them. The CDR3 nucleotides read TGTGCCAGCAGTTTAGTTAGCAATCAGCCCCAGCATTTT. It encodes CASSLVSNQPQHF.

The genes are TRBV19 and TRBJ2-1; 11 positions match TRBD2. This CDR3 contains 21 residues. V lost 6 bases to trimming and J lost 5 bases; unmatched junction nucleotides: 24. The germline V gene has CDR1 LNHDA and CDR2 SQIVND (reference sequence). This CDR3 reads CASSTTFSGRAQVRVHNEQFF. The CDR3 bases are TGTGCCAGTAGCACCACTTTTAGCGGGAGGGCCCAAGTTCGCGTACACAATGAGCAGTTCTTC.

In its sample, this clone was seen a few times. V is TRBV7-2 and J is TRBJ2-7; a possible D gene is TRBD2 (6 bases). Trimming left V 1 base short and J 3 bases short, with 10 bases between. CDR1 is SGHTA and CDR2 is FQGNSA in the germline V gene. This CDR3 has 14 amino acids. CDR3 residues: CASSLGLVVYEQYF. The CDR3 coding sequence is TGTGCCAGCAGCTTAGGACTAGTGGTCTACGAGCAGTACTTC.

The gene calls are TRBV4-3 and TRBJ2-7, with 10 bases matching TRBD2. The CDR3 has 21 amino acids. V lost 1 base and J lost 4; bases outside the gene matches: 22. Germline V lookup: CDR1 LGHNA, CDR2 YSLEER. The CDR3 is CASSQVISGLAGAVGFYEQYF. In DNA form, the CDR3 reads TGCGCCAGCAGCCAAGTCATCTCTGGGCTAGCGGGGGCTGTCGGTTTTTACGAGCAGTACTTC.

The chain links TRBV4-1 to TRBJ2-7; a possible D gene is TRBD2 (5 bases). The length of the CDR3 is 14 residues. Trimming shortened V by 5 bases and J by 6 bases, and 17 bases separated the two germline ends. Per germline, CDR1 MGHRA and CDR2 YSYEKL. The CDR3 reads CASSEGGPPLEQYF. CDR3 bases: TGCGCCAGCAGCGAAGGAGGTCCCCCCCTCGAGCAGTACTTC.

This rearrangement joins TRBV5-6 to TRBJ2-7; D perhaps matches TRBD2 (6 bases). V shed 3 bases and J shed 1 base, with 14 bases lying between them. This CDR3 spans 15 amino acids. Per the germline V gene, CDR1 is SGHDT and CDR2 is YYEEEE. CDR3 coding DNA: TGTGCCAGCAGCTATGTAACGGCGGGATCCTACGAGCAGTACTTC. Amino acids: CASSYVTAGSYEQYF.

This sequence joins TRBV7-6 and TRBJ2-2, with D uncertain. The CDR3 covers 17 residues. Germline V gene lookup returns CDR1 SGHVS and CDR2 FNYEAQ. V was shortened by 1 base and J by 0 bases, with 12 bases between the two germline ends. The CDR3 is CASSLVFPGANTGELFF. DNA of the CDR3: TGTGCCAGCAGCTTAGTCTTTCCGGGTGCGAACACCGGGGAGCTGTTTTTT.

As concerns this clone: Other nucleotide sequences from this sample produce the same CDR3. The V and J genes are TRBV18 and TRBJ2-3; 7 bases are shared with TRBD2. The germline gives CDR1 KGHSH, CDR2 LQKENI. The CDR3 is 14 amino acids. The junction had 4 bases not matched to a gene; V was cut back by 3 bases and J by 4 bases. CDR3 sequence reads: CASSPRGSADTQYF. CDR3 bases: TGTGCCAGCTCACCCCGCGGGAGCGCAGATACGCAGTATTTT.

This clone was seen only a few times. The J gene is TRBJ1-1, the V gene TRBV15, with D tentatively TRBD1 (5 bases). The CDR3 extends over 15 amino acids. V gave up 0 bases and J gave up 2 bases, with 10 bases separating them. In germline, CDR1 is LNHNV, CDR2 YYDKDF (reference sequence). The CDR3 nucleotides read TGTGCCACCAGCAGAGATCGGGGCTTTAACACTGAAGCTTTCTTT. Its protein is CATSRDRGFNTEAFF.

The chain couples TRBV6-5 to TRBJ2-7, with D possibly TRBD1 on 6 matching bases. CDR3 size: 14 residues. Per the germline V gene, CDR1 is MNHEY and CDR2 is SVGAGI. The ends were cut back, 6 bases at V and 1 base at J, with 13 bases in the middle. CDR3 residues: CASSLSGESYEQYF. In DNA, the CDR3 is TGTGCCAGCAGCCTTTCAGGGGAGTCCTACGAGCAGTACTTC.

The rearrangement uses TRBV28 and TRBJ1-5; no clear D gene. The CDR3 runs 13 residues. Germline V CDR1 and CDR2: MDHEN, SYDVKM. Trimming took 5 bases from V and 3 from J, leaving 8 bases between them. CDR3 sequence: CASSQDLNQPQHF. The CDR3 bases are TGTGCCAGCAGTCAAGACCTCAATCAGCCCCAGCATTTT.

As DNA, the CDR3 is TGCGCCAGCAGCGAAGGGCACGTGAAAACCTACGAGCAGTACTTC. This codes for CASSEGHVKTYEQYF. The chain is built from TRBV5-1 and TRBJ2-7; no clear D gene. The CDR3 length is 15 residues. V lost 4 bases and J 2 bases, leaving 16 bases between the germline ends. Germline V lookup: CDR1 SGHRS, CDR2 YFSETQ.

The chain combines TRBV29-1 with TRBJ2-5, with 10 bases fitting TRBD2. Matching the DNA end better, TRBJ2-7 makes the J call doubtful. The CDR3 totals 22 residues. In germline, CDR1 is SQVTM, CDR2 ANQGSEA. The CDR3 DNA is TGCAGCGTACTCGATCCCCTACCAAGCGAAGTGAGAAGCGGGAGGGCCTTATACGAGCAGTACTTC. It encodes CSVLDPLPSEVRSGRALYEQYF.

This clone has just one count. This chain uses TRBV30 with TRBJ2-7, with D perhaps TRBD1 (6 bases). The ends were cut back, 2 bases at V and 6 bases at J, with 14 bases in the middle. The CDR3 consists of 13 residues. Per the germline V gene, CDR1 is GTSNPN and CDR2 is SVGIG (reference sequence). DNA of the CDR3: TGTGCCTGGAGTAGAGGCAGGGGTGTCGAGCAGTACTTC. Amino acids: CAWSRGRGVEQYF.

This chain connects TRBV27 to TRBJ2-1, with D possibly matching TRBD2 (5 bases). The germline gives CDR1 MNHEY, CDR2 SMNVEV (reference sequence). The CDR3 extends over 13 amino acids. Trimming stripped 6 bases from V and 3 bases from J, with 9 bases between. The CDR3 loop is CASRKRDYNEQFF. DNA of the CDR3: TGTGCCAGCAGAAAACGGGACTACAATGAGCAGTTCTTC.

The CDR3 is CASGLGLSSYNEQFF. CDR3 DNA sequence: TGTGCTAGTGGTCTCGGCCTTAGCTCCTACAATGAGCAGTTCTTC. The chain is built from TRBV12-5 and TRBJ2-1; D is undetermined. CDR3 size: 15 residues. CDR1 is LGHNT, CDR2 FRNRAP, per germline. V gave up 5 bases and J gave up 0 bases, with 11 bases separating them.

The chain has TRBV5-6 and TRBJ2-7; D might be TRBD1 (6 bases). The CDR3 contains 14 residues. Per germline, CDR1 SGHDT and CDR2 YYEEEE. Between the trimmed V and J ends, which lost 0 bases and 6 bases, there was a span of 13 bases. As DNA, the CDR3 is TGTGCCAGCAGCTTGGGCAGGGGATTCCTCGAGCAGTACTTC. Residues: CASSLGRGFLEQYF.